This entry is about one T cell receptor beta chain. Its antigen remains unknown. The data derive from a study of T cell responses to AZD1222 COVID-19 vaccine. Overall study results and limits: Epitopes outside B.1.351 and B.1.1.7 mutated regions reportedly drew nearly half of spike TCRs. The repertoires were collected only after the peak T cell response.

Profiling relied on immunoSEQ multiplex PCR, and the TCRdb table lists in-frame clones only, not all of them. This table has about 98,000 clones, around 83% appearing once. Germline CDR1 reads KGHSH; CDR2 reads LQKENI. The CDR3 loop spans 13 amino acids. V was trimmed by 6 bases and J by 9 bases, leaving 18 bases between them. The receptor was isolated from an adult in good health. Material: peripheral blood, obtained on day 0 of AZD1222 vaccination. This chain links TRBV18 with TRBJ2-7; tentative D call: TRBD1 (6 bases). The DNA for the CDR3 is TGTGCCAGCTCCCACGCCGGACAGTTCGGGCAGTACTTC. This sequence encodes CASSHAGQFGQYF.